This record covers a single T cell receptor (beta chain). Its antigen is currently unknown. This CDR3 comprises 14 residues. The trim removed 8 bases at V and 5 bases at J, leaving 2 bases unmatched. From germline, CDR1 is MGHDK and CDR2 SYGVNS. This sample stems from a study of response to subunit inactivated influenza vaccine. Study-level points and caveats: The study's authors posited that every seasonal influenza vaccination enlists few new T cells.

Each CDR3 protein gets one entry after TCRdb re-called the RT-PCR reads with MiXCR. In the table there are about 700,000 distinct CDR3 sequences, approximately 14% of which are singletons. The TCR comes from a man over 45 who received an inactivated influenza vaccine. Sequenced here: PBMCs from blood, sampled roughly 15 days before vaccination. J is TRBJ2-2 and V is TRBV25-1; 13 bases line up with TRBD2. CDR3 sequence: CASGTSGDTGELFF. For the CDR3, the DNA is TGTGCCAGCGGGACTAGCGGGGATACCGGGGAGCTGTTTTTT.